The sequence of this T cell receptor beta chain was determined in a study of T-cell memory formation after mild COVID-19. Study-wide findings and caveats: Clonal second-wave expansions that peaked on day 37 had unconfirmed SARS-CoV-2 specificity. Mainly in CM and EM were contracting CD4+ clones; CD8+ were in EMRA.

The table lists this clonotype with many counts. The antigen is not known. The CDR3 is made up of 18 amino acids. After removal of 5 bases from V and 0 bases from J, the junction contained 11 bases not matched to a gene. Germline V gene data show CDR1 as SGHTA and CDR2 as FQGNSA. Researchers used 5'RACE with constant-segment primers to make TCR alpha and TCR beta cDNA libraries that carry sample barcodes and UMIs. TCRdb re-called the 5' RACE reads through MiXCR, storing one row per CDR3 protein. The table includes nearly 250,000 distinct CDR3 sequences, over 15% detected once. This TCR was recovered from an adult woman who had mild COVID-19 (a few samples of this study predate the infection). Cell type and time point are not known. The sample consisted of PBMCs or a T cell subset sorted from them (not recorded which). The rearrangement joins TRBV7-2 to TRBJ2-3, with TRBD2 identical over 10 bases. CDR3 sequence (DNA): TGTGCCAGCAGCACGAGAGCGGGAGGGCCAAGTAGCACAGATACGCAGTATTTT. Its translation: CASSTRAGGPSSTDTQYF.